The clone carrying this T cell receptor (beta chain) was counted many times. This entry is derived from a study of read filtering for tumor transcriptome and immune sequencing. Study in general: Whole-transcriptome libraries were prepared after DNase treatment. TCR-mapped reads were about 4 to 11 million with IR-seq versus about 75 to 1,400 with RNA-seq.

This library used roughly 0.4 ug RNA and molecular barcoded adaptors spanning alpha/delta and beta/gamma chains. TCRdb reprocessed the reads with MiXCR, giving one entry per CDR3 protein. The sample carries some 62,000 distinct CDR3 sequences, more than 11% recorded once. The germline V gene encodes CDR1 SEHNR and CDR2 FQNEAQ (reference sequence). With V trimmed by 5 bases and J by 4 bases, 13 bases remained unmatched. The CDR3 loop spans 17 amino acids. The TCR comes from a donor at least 40 years old with multiple myeloma. Source material: a population of CD138-negative cells sorted from bone marrow. This chain joins TRBV7-9 and TRBJ1-1; TRBD1 aligns across 10 bases. CDR3 sequence reads: CASSPLPGQGWSTEAFF. In nucleotides, the CDR3 is TGTGCCAGCAGCCCCCTCCCGGGACAGGGGTGGAGCACTGAAGCTTTCTTT.